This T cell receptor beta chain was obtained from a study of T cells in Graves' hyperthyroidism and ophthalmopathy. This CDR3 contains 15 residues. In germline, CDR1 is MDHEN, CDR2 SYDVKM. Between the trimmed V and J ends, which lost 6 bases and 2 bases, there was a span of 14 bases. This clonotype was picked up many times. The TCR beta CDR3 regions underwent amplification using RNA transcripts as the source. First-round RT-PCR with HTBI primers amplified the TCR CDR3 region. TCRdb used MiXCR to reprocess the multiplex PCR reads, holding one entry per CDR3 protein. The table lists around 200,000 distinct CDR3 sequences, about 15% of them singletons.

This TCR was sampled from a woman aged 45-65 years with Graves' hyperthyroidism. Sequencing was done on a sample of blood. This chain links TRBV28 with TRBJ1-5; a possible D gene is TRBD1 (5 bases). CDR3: CASSSGTRGNQPQHF. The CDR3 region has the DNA TGTGCCAGCAGCAGCGGAACCAGGGGCAATCAGCCCCAGCATTTT.